These 23 T cell receptor beta chains share one sample of origin, sequenced in a study of Graves' ophthalmopathy and Graves' hyperthyroidism. Beta-chain TCR CDR3 regions were amplified from RNA transcripts. The first round was an RT-PCR with HTBI primers, and the second round was a multiplex PCR. TCRdb called the multiplex PCR reads again in MiXCR, with one record for every CDR3 protein. The table has under 400,000 distinct CDR3 sequences, about 17% seen once. Sequenced sample: peripheral blood. Receptors originate from an adult man with Graves' ophthalmopathy.

This clonotype was observed a few times. The rearrangement links TRBV6-2 or TRBV6-3 to TRBJ2-7; TRBD2 is a possible D gene (6 bases). Germline CDR1 and CDR2: MNHEY and SVGEGT. The CDR3 has 14 residues. Trimming removed 4 bases from V and 3 bases from J, with 13 bases in between. CDR3 bases: TGTGCCAGCAGTTTACCCGGGCGGGGCTACGAGCAGTACTTC. Its translation: CASSLPGRGYEQYF.

This clonotype was observed at least ten times. The DNA for the CDR3 is TGTGCCAGCAGCACCCACCTAGCGGGGAACTACGAGCAGTACTTC. It translates to CASSTHLAGNYEQYF. The rearrangement uses TRBV7-2 and TRBJ2-7, with 9 bases matching TRBD2. This CDR3 contains 15 residues. The V and J ends lost 5 bases and 3 bases, in that order; junction bases with no gene match: 8. The germline V gene encodes CDR1 SGHTA and CDR2 FQGNSA. The whole variable domain, remainder taken from reference TRBV7-2 and TRBJ2-7, is GAGVSQSPSNKVTEKGKDVELRCDPISGHTALYWYRQSLGQGLEFLIYFQGNSAPDKSGLPSDRFSAERTGGSVSTLTIQRTQQEDSAVYLCASSTHLAGNYEQYFGPGTRLTVT.

This clonotype was seen at least ten times. The chain has TRBV7-2 and TRBJ2-7, with TRBD1 matching 8 bases. Germline CDR1 and CDR2: SGHTA and FQGNSA. The CDR3 length is 14 residues. The ends lost 4 bases at V and 5 bases at J; junction bases unmatched: 7. The CDR3 is CASSSGQGKDEQYF. CDR3 in DNA: TGTGCCAGCAGCTCCGGACAGGGCAAGGACGAGCAGTACTTC.

This clonotype was found many times. The rearrangement uses TRBV6-5 and TRBJ2-7, with 7 bases fitting TRBD1. V was clipped by 0 bases and J by 4 bases; unmatched bases: 6. The CDR3 sequence is 15 residues long. Germline CDR1 and CDR2: MNHEY and SVGAGI. The CDR3 nucleotides are TGTGCCAGCAGTTACTCGGTGGGACAGCTATACGAGCAGTACTTC. It specifies CASSYSVGQLYEQYF.

This clonotype showed up many times. This sequence joins TRBV5-1 and TRBJ2-7, with TRBD1 matching 9 bases. Germline V lookup: CDR1 SGHRS, CDR2 YFSETQ. There are 15 residues in the CDR3. V lost 0 bases, J lost 5 bases, and 6 bases stayed unmatched. Here the CDR3 reads CASSLGNRGPDEQYF. CDR3 DNA sequence: TGCGCCAGCAGCTTGGGAAACAGGGGGCCTGACGAGCAGTACTTC.

This clonotype was counted many times. CDR3 loop: CAIRGDRGSEETQYF. The CDR3 DNA reads as TGTGCCATCAGAGGGGACAGGGGATCGGAAGAGACCCAGTACTTC. The J gene is TRBJ2-5, the V gene TRBV10-3, with 10 bases aligning to TRBD1. CDR3 length: 15 residues. Germline CDR1 and CDR2: ENHRY and SYGVKD. The V gene end was trimmed by 6 bases and the J gene end by 3 bases; junction bases not matched to a gene: 7.

This clonotype was picked up many times. The V and J genes are TRBV7-2 and TRBJ2-7, with D perhaps TRBD2 (5 bases). CDR1 and CDR2 (germline): SGHTA, FQGNSA. This CDR3 is 14 amino acids long. V was cut by 6 bases and J by 3 bases, with 15 bases left in between. The CDR3 nucleotides read TGTGCCAGCAGTCCCCGGGATCGCCGCTACGAGCAGTACTTC. Protein: CASSPRDRRYEQYF.

This clonotype was counted at least ten times. The chain combines TRBV4-1 with TRBJ2-7, with 7 bases that match TRBD2. CDR1 is MGHRA and CDR2 is YSYEKL in the germline V gene. V lost 5 bases, J lost 0 bases, and 10 bases stayed unmatched. This CDR3 is built from 16 residues. The CDR3 is CASSSTGGLSSYEQYF. CDR3 DNA: TGCGCCAGCAGCTCGACGGGGGGACTGAGCTCCTACGAGCAGTACTTC.

This clonotype was counted many times. The chain is built from TRBV6-5 and TRBJ1-2, with D uncertain. The CDR3 consists of 13 residues. V lost 2 bases and J 4 bases, leaving 8 bases between the germline ends. Germline CDR1 is MNHEY and CDR2 is SVGAGI. The CDR3 loop reads CASSYPGSYGYTF. The CDR3 DNA sequence: TGTGCCAGCAGTTACCCGGGTAGCTATGGCTACACCTTC.

This clonotype was recorded at least ten times. This sequence joins TRBV29-1 and TRBJ2-2; 11 bases fit TRBD2. The CDR3 is 14 residues long. Trimming at V came to 4 bases and at J to 6 bases, leaving 4 bases not matched to a gene. CDR1 and CDR2 from the germline V gene are SQVTM and ANQGSEA. The CDR3 DNA follows: TGCAGCGTTGGACTAGCGGGACCACCCGGGGAGCTGTTTTTT. Its translation: CSVGLAGPPGELFF.

This clonotype was seen at least ten times. The chain recombines TRBV6-1 with TRBJ2-4; 10 positions match TRBD2. Germline CDR1 is MNHNS and CDR2 is SASEGT. The CDR3 is made up of 15 amino acids. J lost 13 bases, V lost 5 bases, and 14 bases had no gene match. This CDR3 is CASSPLLEAGGAQYF. CDR3 DNA: TGTGCCAGCAGTCCCCTCTTAGAAGCGGGAGGGGCACAGTACTTC.

The table lists this clonotype with many counts. The rearrangement joins TRBV28 to TRBJ1-3, with 9 bases that match TRBD1. V was clipped by 5 bases and J by 2 bases; unmatched bases: 7. The CDR3 runs to 16 residues. Per germline, CDR1 MDHEN and CDR2 SYDVKM. Here the CDR3 reads CASSRMDRGAGNTIYF. DNA for the CDR3: TGTGCCAGCAGTAGAATGGACAGGGGAGCTGGAAACACCATATATTTT.

The chain is built from TRBV6-1 and TRBJ1-1, with D possibly being TRBD1 (6 bases). Trimming cost V 5 bases and J 5 bases, with 12 bases left between them. The length of the CDR3 is 13 residues. The germline gives CDR1 MNHNS, CDR2 SASEGT. CDR3 residues: CASSRRGRTEAFF. In DNA form, the CDR3 reads TGTGCCAGCAGTCGCAGGGGACGGACTGAAGCTTTCTTT.

This clonotype was recorded many times. The junction departs from germline at one end; a sequencing error may be responsible. This chain uses TRBV4-1 with TRBJ2-6; D might be TRBD2 (6 bases). The CDR3 extends over 15 amino acids. Germline CDR1 reads MGHRA; CDR2 reads YSYEKL. The CDR3 region is CASSQAGSGANVLTF. The CDR3 DNA is TGTGCCAGCAGCCAAGCGGGTTCTGGGGCCAACGTCCTGACTTTC.

The rearrangement links TRBV12-3 or TRBV12-4 to TRBJ1-1; D remains unclear. The CDR3 spans 11 residues. Trimming took off 4 bases at V and 8 bases at J, with 8 bases between the two ends. CDR3 in amino acids: CASSSGVEAFF. The CDR3 region has the DNA TGTGCCAGCAGTTCTGGGGTGGAAGCTTTCTTT.

A few counts support this clonotype. The rearrangement joins TRBV19 to TRBJ1-2; 10 nucleotides match TRBD1. CDR3 length: 14 amino acids. Germline V gives CDR1 LNHDA, CDR2 SQIVND (reference sequence). V shed 3 bases, J shed 3 bases, and the junction held 1 base outside the gene matches. The CDR3 here is CASSIGTGDYGYTF. CDR3 bases: TGTGCCAGTAGTATTGGGACAGGGGACTATGGCTACACCTTC.

This clonotype was picked up many times. This chain links TRBV7-2 with TRBJ2-7; no reliable D call. Germline loops: CDR1 SGHTA, CDR2 FQGNSA. V was shortened by 5 bases and J by 2 bases, with 16 bases between the two germline ends. The CDR3 loop spans 15 amino acids. CDR3 nucleotides: TGTGCCAGCAGCCAACTGGCACAGATCACCTACGAGCAGTACTTC. It is translated as CASSQLAQITYEQYF.

This clonotype was seen ten or more times. This chain joins TRBV7-3 and TRBJ2-2, with 9 bases identical to TRBD1. Germline values: CDR1 SGHTA, CDR2 FQGTGA. The CDR3 extends over 16 amino acids. V trimming: 5 bases; J trimming: 1 base; junction bases outside the gene matches: 5. CDR3 protein: CASSRDRGRNTGELFF. The DNA of the CDR3 is TGTGCCAGCAGCCGTGACAGGGGGAGGAACACCGGGGAGCTGTTTTTT.

At least ten counts were recorded for this clonotype. The rearrangement uses TRBV2 and TRBJ2-5, with D tentatively TRBD1 or TRBD2 (5 bases each). V was trimmed by 4 bases and J by 9 bases, leaving 27 bases between them. The CDR3 runs to 17 residues. Germline V gene lookup returns CDR1 SNHLY and CDR2 FYNNEI. The CDR3 loop is CASSASRGGAIGSAQYF. Written as DNA, the CDR3 is TGTGCCAGCAGTGCATCCCGGGGCGGCGCAATTGGGAGTGCCCAGTACTTC.

This chain links TRBV6-1 with TRBJ2-7, with 8 bases matching TRBD2. The junction had 10 bases not matched to a gene; V was cut back by 2 bases and J by 7 bases. This CDR3 region has 15 residues. Per the germline V gene, CDR1 is MNHNS and CDR2 is SASEGT. The CDR3 spells CASSEPIAGSGEQYF. CDR3 nucleotides: TGTGCCAGCAGTGAACCTATAGCGGGATCGGGTGAGCAGTACTTC.

This clonotype was detected ten times or more. The chain employs TRBV28 and TRBJ1-3; TRBD1 aligns across 11 bases. Trimming took 4 bases from V and 2 from J; bases not matched to a gene: 4. CDR1 MDHEN and CDR2 SYDVKM come from the germline V gene. This CDR3 region has 16 residues. The CDR3 DNA reads TGTGCCAGCAGTTCTCCGGGACAGGGGGCTGGAAACACCATATATTTT. This sequence encodes CASSSPGQGAGNTIYF.

The chain carries TRBV6-5 and TRBJ1-1; D might be TRBD1 (5 bases). Per the germline V gene, CDR1 is MNHEY and CDR2 is SVGAGI. V lost 2 bases, J lost 4 bases, and 17 bases lay in between. CDR3 length: 16 amino acids. The chain's CDR3 is CASSYGGLERSTEAFF. The CDR3 bases are TGTGCCAGCAGTTACGGGGGATTGGAACGTAGCACTGAAGCTTTCTTT.

This clonotype was observed a few times. The junction shows a germline mismatch at one end, possibly a read error. The chain employs TRBV30 and TRBJ1-2; no firm D call. This CDR3 contains 14 residues. Germline lookup yields CDR1 GTSNPN and CDR2 SVGIG (reference sequence). The CDR3 region is CAWSVLRTNYGYIF. The CDR3 coding sequence is TGTGCCTGGAGTGTACTCAGAACTAACTATGGCTACATCTTC.